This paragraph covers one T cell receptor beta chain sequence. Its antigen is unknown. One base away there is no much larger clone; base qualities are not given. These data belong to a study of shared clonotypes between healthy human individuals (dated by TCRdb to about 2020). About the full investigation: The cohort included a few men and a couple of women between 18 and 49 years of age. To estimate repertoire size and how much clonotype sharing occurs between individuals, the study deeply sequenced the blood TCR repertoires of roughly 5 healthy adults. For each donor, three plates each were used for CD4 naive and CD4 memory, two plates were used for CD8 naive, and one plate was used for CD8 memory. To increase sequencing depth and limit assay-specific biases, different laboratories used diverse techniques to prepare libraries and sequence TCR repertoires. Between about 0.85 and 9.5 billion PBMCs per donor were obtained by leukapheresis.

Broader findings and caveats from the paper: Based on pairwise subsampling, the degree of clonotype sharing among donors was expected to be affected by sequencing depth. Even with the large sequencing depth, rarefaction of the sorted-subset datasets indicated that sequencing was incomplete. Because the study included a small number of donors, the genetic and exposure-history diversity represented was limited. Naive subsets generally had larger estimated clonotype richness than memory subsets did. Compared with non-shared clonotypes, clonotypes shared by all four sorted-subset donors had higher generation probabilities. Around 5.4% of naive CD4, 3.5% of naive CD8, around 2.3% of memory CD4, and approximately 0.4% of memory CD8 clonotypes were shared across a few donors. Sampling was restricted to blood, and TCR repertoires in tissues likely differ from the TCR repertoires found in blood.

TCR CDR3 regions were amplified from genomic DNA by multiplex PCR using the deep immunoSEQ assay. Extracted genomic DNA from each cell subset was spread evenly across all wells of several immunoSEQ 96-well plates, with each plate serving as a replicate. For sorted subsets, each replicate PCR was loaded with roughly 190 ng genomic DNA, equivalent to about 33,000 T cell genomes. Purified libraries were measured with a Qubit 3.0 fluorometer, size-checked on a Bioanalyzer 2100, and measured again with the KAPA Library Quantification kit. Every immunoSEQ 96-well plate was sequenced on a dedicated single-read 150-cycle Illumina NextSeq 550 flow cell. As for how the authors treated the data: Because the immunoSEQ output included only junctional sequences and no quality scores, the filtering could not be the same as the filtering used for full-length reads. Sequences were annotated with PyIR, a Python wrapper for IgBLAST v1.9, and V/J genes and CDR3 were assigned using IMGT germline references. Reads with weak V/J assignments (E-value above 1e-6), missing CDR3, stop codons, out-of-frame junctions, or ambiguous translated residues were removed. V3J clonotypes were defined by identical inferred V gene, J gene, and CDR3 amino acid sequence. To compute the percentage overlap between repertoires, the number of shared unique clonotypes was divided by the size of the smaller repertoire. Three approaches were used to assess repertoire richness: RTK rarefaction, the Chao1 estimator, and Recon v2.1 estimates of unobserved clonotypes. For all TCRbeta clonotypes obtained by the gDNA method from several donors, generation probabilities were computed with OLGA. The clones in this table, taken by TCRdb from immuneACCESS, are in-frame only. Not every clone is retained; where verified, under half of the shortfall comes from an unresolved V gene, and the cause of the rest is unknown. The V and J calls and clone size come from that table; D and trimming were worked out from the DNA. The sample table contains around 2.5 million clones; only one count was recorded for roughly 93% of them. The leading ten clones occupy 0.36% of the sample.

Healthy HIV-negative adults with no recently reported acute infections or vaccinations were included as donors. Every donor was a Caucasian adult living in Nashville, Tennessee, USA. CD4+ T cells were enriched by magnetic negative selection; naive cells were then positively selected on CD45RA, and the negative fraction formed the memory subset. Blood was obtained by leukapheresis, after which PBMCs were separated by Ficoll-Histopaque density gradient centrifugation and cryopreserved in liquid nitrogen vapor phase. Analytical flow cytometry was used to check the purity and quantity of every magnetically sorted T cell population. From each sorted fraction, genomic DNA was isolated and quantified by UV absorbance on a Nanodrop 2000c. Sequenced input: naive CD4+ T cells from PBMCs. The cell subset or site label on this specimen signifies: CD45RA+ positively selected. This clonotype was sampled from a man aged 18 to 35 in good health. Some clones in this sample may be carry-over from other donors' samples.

The CDR3 reads as follows: CASSRVYNSPLHF. The nucleotides read TGTGCCAGCAGTCGAGTCTATAATTCACCCCTCCACTTT. The chain joins TRBV28 to TRBJ1-6; the D segment cannot be called with confidence. CDR1 and CDR2, per the germline V gene, are MDHEN and SYDVKM. The CDR3 measures 13 amino acids from cysteine to phenylalanine. The read is trimmed to its CDR3 DNA, 39 bases read in frame from base 1. V and J lose 5 bases and 3 bases, and a span of 5 bases separates them.